This paragraph reports one T cell receptor (beta chain). The antigen remains undetermined. The data originate from a study of T-cell reconstitution after alpha-beta-depleted transplantation in children. General study points: The study traced high day-60 TCRbeta diversity in some patients to surviving recipient T cells and thymic progenitors. When one year had passed after transplant, most T-cell counts and diversity came from newly produced T cells. Approximately two months post-transplant, alpha-beta T cells reportedly originated from several hundred expanded graft clones.

The CDR3 loop spans 17 amino acids. Losses at the gene ends were 4 bases for V and 5 bases for J; bases not matched to a gene: 13. The germline CDR1 and CDR2 sequences are MNHNS and SASEGT. Unique molecular identifiers were used to barcode this TCRbeta library. TCRdb re-analysed the PCR reads in MiXCR, keeping a single row per CDR3 protein. The table has hundreds of thousands of distinct CDR3 sequences, approximately 11% seen once. The J gene is TRBJ2-3, the V gene TRBV6-1, with 9 bases lining up with TRBD2. This TCR was sampled from a child less than two years old with acute myeloid leukemia, due to receive a stem cell transplant. The sequences come from PBMCs, collected before TCRalphabeta/CD19-depleted stem cell transplant. CDR3 in amino acids: CASSGISGGGDGDTQYF. In nucleotides, the CDR3 is TGTGCCAGCAGTGGAATCTCGGGCGGGGGGGATGGAGATACGCAGTATTTT.